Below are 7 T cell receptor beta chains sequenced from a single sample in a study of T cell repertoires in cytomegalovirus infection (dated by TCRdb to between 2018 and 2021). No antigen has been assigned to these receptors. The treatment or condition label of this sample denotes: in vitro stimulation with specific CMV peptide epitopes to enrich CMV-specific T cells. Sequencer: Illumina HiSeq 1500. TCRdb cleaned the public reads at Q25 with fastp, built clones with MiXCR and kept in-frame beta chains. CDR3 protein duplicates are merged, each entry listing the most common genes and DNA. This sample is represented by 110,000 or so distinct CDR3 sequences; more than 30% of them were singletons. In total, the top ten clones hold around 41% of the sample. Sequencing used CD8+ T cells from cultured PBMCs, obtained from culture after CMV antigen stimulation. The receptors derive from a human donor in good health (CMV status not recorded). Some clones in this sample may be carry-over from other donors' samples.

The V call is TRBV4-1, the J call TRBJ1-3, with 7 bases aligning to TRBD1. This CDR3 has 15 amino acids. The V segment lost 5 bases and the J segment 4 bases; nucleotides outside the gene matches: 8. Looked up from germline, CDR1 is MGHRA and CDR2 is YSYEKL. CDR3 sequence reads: CASSTGDISGNTIYF. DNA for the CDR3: TGCGCCAGCAGCACAGGGGACATCTCCGGAAACACCATATATTTT.

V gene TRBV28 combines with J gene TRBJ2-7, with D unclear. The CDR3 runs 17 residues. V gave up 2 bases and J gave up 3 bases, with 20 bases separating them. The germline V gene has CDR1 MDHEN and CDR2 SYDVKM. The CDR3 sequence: CASSLPPRTVPNYEQYF. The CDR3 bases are TGTGCCAGCAGTTTACCCCCTCGAACGGTACCTAACTACGAGCAGTACTTC.

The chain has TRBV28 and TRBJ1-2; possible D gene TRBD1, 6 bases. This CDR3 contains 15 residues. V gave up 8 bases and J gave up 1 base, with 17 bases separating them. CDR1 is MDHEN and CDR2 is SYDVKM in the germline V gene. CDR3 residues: CASGGPDAGNYGYTF. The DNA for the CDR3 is TGTGCCAGCGGGGGGCCGGACGCGGGTAACTATGGCTACACCTTC.

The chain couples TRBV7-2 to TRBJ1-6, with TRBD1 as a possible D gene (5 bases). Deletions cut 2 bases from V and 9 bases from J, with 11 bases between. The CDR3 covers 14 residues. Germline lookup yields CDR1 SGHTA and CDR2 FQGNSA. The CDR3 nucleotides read TGTGCCAGCAGCTTATCAGGGCTAGGTTCACCCCTCCACTTT. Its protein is CASSLSGLGSPLHF.

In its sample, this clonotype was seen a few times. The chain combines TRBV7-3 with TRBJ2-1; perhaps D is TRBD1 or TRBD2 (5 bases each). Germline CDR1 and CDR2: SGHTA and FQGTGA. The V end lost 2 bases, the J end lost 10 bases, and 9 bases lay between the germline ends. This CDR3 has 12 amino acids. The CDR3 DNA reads TGTGCCAGCAGCTTAGTAGGGGACGAGCAGTTCTTC. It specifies CASSLVGDEQFF.

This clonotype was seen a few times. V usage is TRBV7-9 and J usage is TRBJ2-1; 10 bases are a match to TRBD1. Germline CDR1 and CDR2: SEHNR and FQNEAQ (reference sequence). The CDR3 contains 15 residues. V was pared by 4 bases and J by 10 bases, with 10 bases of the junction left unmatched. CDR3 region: CASSSPDRGLREQFF. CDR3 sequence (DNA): TGTGCCAGCAGCTCCCCAGACAGGGGGCTTAGGGAGCAGTTCTTC.

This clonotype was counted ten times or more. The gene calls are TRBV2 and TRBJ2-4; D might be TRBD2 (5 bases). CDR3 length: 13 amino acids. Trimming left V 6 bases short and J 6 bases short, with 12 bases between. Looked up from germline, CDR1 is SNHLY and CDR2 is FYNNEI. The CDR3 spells CASSVLEGNIQYF. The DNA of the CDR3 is TGTGCCAGCAGCGTATTAGAGGGAAACATTCAGTACTTC.